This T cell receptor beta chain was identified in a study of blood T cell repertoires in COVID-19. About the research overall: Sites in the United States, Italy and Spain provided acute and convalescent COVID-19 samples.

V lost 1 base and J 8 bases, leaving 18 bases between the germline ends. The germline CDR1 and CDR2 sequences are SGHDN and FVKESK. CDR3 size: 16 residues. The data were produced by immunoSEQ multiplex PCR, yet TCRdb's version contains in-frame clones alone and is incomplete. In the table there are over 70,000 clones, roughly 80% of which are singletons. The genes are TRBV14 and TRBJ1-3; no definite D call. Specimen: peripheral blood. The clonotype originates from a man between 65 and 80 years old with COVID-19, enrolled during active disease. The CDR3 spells CASSQAWGELEYTIYF. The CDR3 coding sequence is TGTGCCAGCAGCCAAGCCTGGGGAGAGTTAGAATACACCATATATTTT.